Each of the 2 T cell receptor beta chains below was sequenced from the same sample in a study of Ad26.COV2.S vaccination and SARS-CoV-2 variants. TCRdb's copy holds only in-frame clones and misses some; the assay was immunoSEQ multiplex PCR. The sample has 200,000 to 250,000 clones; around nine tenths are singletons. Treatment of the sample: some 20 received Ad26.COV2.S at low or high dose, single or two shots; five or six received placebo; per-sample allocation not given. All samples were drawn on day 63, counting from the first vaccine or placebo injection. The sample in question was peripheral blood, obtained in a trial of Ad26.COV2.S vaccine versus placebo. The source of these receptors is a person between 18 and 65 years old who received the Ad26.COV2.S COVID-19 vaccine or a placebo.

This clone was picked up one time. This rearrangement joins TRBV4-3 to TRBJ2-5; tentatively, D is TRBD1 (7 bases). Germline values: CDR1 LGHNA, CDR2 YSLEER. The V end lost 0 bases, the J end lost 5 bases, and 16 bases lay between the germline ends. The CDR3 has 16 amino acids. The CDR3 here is CASSQETGKGGETQYF. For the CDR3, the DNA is TGCGCCAGCAGCCAAGAGACAGGGAAGGGAGGTGAGACCCAGTACTTC.

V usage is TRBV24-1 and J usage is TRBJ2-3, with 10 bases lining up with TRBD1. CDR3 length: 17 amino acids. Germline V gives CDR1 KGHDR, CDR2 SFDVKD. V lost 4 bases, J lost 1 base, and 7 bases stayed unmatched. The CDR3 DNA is TGTGCCACCAGTGAGCCCCGTGGGACAGGGGGCACAGATACGCAGTATTTT. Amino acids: CATSEPRGTGGTDTQYF.